This T cell receptor beta chain appears in the sequencing data of a study of Ad26.COV2.S vaccination and SARS-CoV-2 variants (dated by TCRdb to 2020 to 2023). As for the study more broadly: Vaccine-arm donors came from COV1001, a multicentre, randomized, double-blind, placebo-controlled phase I-IIa trial of Ad26.COV2.S in healthy adults. A total of around 32 samples were included in the TCR-sequenced set, comprising roughly 20 Ad26.COV2.S vaccine recipients, 5 placebo recipients and 8 SARS-CoV-2 convalescent individuals. Ad26.COV2.S was given intramuscularly at 5x10^10 or 1x10^11 viral particles, as a single shot or as two shots 56 days apart. TCRbeta repertoire sequencing was used to assess the specificity and breadth of SARS-CoV-2-reactive T cell receptors after Ad26.COV2.S vaccination. Trial participants were randomized into five groups of five, in which low-dose or high-dose Ad26.COV2.S was given once or twice, or placebo was given on both occasions. Blinding of investigators to trial group allocation was maintained during experiments and outcome assessment. Here is what the overall study found, with its caveats: After vaccination, spike-specific CD8+ and CD4+ T cell responses were reported to show substantial breadth. Compared with placebo recipients, Ad26.COV2.S recipients showed higher spike-specific TCR breadth (P = 0.0014). The authors noted that the TCR breadth and depth analyses may have underestimated total T cell responses. Comparing responses between vaccine doses or regimens was not something the study was powered to do. Vaccine and placebo recipients had comparable non-spike TCR breadth, which fits with the vaccine containing only spike.

On this clone itself: Which antigen it targets is not known. No clone much larger than this one lies a single base away; base qualities are absent.

From cysteine to phenylalanine, the CDR3 is 15 amino acids long. Just the 45-base CDR3 DNA is kept, in frame starting at base 1. According to the germline V gene (reference sequence), CDR1 reads MNHEY and CDR2 reads SMNVEV. V has 5 bases trimmed and J has 0 bases trimmed; junction bases matching no gene number 5. The sample's treatment or condition label, in plain terms: around 19 received Ad26.COV2.S at low or high dose, single or two shots; 5 received placebo; per-sample allocation not given. For vaccine and placebo recipients, the sequenced repertoires came from samples collected on day 63 after the first injection. Between 29 July and 7 August 2020, Cohort 1b enrolled 20 to 30 adults aged 18-55 years at one site in Boston, USA. Ad26.COV2.S was a replication-incompetent adenovirus type 26 vector that expressed a prefusion-stabilized SARS-CoV-2 spike protein derived from the original Wuhan strain.

The immunoSEQ Assay was the method used to sequence TCRbeta CDR3 regions. After extraction, genomic DNA underwent amplification by bias-controlled multiplex PCR, followed by high-throughput sequencing. Regarding the original processing steps: To quantify the absolute abundance of each unique TCRbeta CDR3 region, sequences were collapsed and filtered. T cell fraction was estimated by normalizing TCRbeta template counts to usable DNA, with usable DNA measured through amplification of reference genes found in all nucleated cells. Repertoire TCRs were annotated as SARS-CoV-2-specific when V gene, CDR3 amino acid sequence and J gene were exactly matched to a known reactive TCR set. The reference SARS-CoV-2 TCR set was derived from MIRA and filtered for enrichment in COVID-19-positive ImmuneCODE repertoires, a step that removed public or cross-reactive TCRs. Based on the MIRA antigens, annotated TCRs were further analysed at the level of specific ORF or position within ORF. Breadth was defined as annotated unique rearrangements over total unique productive rearrangements; depth was the summed frequency of those rearrangements. Two-sided Wilcoxon rank-sum tests were used to compare TCR breadth between groups. TCRdb's version of the immuneACCESS table is confined to in-frame rearrangements and falls short of the full clone set. An unresolved V gene accounts for under half of the shortfall where checked; the remainder is of unknown origin. Clone size and V and J calls were adopted from that table, with D and trimming inferred from the DNA. The sample has about 400,000 clones on record, 89% of them singletons. The ten largest clones capture over 1.5% of the sample.

The chain couples TRBV27 to TRBJ2-3; 7 junctional bases match TRBD2. The starting material was peripheral blood, obtained in a trial of Ad26.COV2.S vaccine versus placebo. This TCR derives from a person aged 18 to 59 who received the Ad26.COV2.S COVID-19 vaccine or a placebo. The CDR3 region has the sequence CASSSGTGSTDTQYF. At the DNA level, the sequence is TGTGCCAGCAGTAGCGGGACGGGCAGCACAGATACGCAGTATTTT.